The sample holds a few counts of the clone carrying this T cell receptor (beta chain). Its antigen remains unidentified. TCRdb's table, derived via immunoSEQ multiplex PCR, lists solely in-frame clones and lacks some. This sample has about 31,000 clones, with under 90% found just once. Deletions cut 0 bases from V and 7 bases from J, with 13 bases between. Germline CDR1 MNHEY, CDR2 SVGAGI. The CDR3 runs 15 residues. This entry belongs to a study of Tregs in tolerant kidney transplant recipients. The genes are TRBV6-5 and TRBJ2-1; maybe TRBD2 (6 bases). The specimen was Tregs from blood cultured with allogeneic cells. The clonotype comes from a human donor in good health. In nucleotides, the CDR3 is TGTGCCAGCAGTTACTCATGGGGGGTGGGTAATGAGCAGTTCTTC. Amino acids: CASSYSWGVGNEQFF.